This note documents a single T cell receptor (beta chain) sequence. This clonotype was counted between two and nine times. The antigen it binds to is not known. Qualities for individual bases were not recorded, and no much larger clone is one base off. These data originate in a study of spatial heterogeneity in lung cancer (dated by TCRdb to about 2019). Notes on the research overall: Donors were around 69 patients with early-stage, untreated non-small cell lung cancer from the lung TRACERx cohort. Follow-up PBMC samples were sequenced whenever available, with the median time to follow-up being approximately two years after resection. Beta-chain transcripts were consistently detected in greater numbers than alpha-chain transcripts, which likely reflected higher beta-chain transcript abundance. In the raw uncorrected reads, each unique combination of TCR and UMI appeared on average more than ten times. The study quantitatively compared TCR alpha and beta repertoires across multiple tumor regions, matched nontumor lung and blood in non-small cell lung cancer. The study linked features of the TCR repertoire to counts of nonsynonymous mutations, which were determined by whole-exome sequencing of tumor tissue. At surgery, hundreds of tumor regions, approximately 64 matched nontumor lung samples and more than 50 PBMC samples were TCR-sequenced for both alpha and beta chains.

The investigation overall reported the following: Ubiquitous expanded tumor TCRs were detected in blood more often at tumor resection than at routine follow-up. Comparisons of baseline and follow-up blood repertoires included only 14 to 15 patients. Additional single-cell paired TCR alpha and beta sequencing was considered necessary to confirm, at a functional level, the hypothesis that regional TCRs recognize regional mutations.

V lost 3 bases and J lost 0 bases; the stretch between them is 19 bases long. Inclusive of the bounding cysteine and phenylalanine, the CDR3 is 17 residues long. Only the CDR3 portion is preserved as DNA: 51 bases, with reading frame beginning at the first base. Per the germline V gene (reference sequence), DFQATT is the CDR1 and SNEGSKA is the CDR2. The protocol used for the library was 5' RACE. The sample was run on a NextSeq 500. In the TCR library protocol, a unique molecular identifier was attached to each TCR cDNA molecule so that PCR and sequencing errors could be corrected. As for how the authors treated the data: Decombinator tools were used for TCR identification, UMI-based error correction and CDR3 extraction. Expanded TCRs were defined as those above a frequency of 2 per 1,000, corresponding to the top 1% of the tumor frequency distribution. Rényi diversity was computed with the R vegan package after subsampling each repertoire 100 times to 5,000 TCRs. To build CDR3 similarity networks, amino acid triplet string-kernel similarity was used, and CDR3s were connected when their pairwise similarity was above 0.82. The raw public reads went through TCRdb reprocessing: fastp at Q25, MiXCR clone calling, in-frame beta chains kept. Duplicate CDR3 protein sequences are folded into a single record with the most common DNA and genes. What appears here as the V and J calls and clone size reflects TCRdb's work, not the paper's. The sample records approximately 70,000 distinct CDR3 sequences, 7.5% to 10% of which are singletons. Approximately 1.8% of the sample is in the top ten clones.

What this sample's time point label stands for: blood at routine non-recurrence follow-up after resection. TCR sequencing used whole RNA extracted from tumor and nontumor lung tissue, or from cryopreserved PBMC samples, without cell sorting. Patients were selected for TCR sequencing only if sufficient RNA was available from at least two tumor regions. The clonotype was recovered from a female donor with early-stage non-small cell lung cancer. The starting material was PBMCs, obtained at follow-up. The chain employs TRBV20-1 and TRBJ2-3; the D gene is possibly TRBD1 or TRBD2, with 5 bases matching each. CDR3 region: CSASGPGPKSSTDTQYF. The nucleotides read TGCAGTGCTAGTGGCCCGGGACCGAAGTCTAGCACAGATACGCAGTATTTT.